The present entry profiles one T cell receptor beta chain with its context. The CDR3 consists of 10 residues. The data belong to a study of blood T cell repertoires in COVID-19. The wider study: Researchers got acute and convalescent COVID-19 samples from the United States, Italy and Spain. T cells, B-cell-depleted T cells, or PBMCs provided the cDNA or gDNA that served as material.

In the original workflow: Using reference gene primer amplification, nucleated cell counts were estimated. Method: immunoSEQ multiplex PCR; TCRdb's copy keeps in-frame clones and lacks some. For V, J and clone size, that table is used; D and trimming come from the DNA. The table includes about 310,000 clones, around 87% detected once. Sequencing was performed on peripheral blood. The chain combines TRBV12-2 with TRBJ2-7; the table's D call, TRBD2, has no DNA check behind it. TRBV12-2 is a documented pseudogene. This clonotype was obtained from a man aged 50-60 years with active or convalescent COVID-19. CDR3 nucleotides: TGTGCAAGTCGCCCCCATTTTAGGTACTTC. Translating gives CASRPHFRYF.